This TCR beta chain stems from a study of blood T cell repertoires in COVID-19. Study details: Researchers got acute and convalescent COVID-19 samples from the United States, Italy and Spain.

The CDR3 contains 11 residues. Trimming stripped 6 bases from V and 8 bases from J, with 10 bases between. Germline V gives CDR1 LGHDT, CDR2 YNNKEL (reference sequence). This clone was recorded a few times. Here immunoSEQ multiplex PCR was the method, and the copy in TCRdb shows in-frame clones only, minus some. This sample has some 120,000 clones, with around 81% found just once. The clonotype comes from a human donor in a cohort sampled during active COVID-19. The genes are TRBV3-1 (or the pseudogene TRBV3-2) and TRBJ1-1; a weak D match, TRBD1 (6 bases). Input material: peripheral blood. CDR3 amino acids: CASRRGTEAFF. CDR3 sequence (DNA): TGTGCCAGCAGACGAGGGACAGAAGCTTTCTTT.